Following are 10 T cell receptor beta chains from one sample sequenced in a study of blood T cell repertoires in COVID-19. Produced via immunoSEQ multiplex PCR; TCRdb's table is partial and in-frame only. This repertoire shows around 100,000 clones, more than 75% found once; its top ten account for around 7.4%. Sequencing was done on a sample of peripheral blood. All receptors come from a human donor with acute or convalescent COVID-19. The donor label of this sample is uncertain.

The DNA for the CDR3 is TGTGCCAGCAGCGGGGCTCCTCTAGCCAAAAACATTCAGTACTTC. It is translated as CASSGAPLAKNIQYF. The chain has TRBV7-2 and TRBJ2-4, with TRBD1 as a possible D gene (5 bases). The length of the CDR3 is 15 residues. Trimming took off 5 bases at V and 0 bases at J, with 11 bases between the two ends. Germline loops: CDR1 SGHTA, CDR2 FQGNSA.

V usage is TRBV18 and J usage is TRBJ2-7, with 8 bases that match TRBD2. The CDR3 is 13 residues long. With 3 bases clipped from V and 5 bases from J, the junction kept 3 bases outside the gene matches. Germline V gives CDR1 KGHSH, CDR2 LQKENI. The CDR3 nucleotides read TGTGCCAGCTCACCGGGACTAGAGGACGAGCAGTACTTC. This gives the protein CASSPGLEDEQYF.

In this sample, this clone turned up a few times. The rearrangement uses TRBV28 and TRBJ1-1; D is unresolved. The CDR3 runs 14 residues. The V end was cut by 7 bases, the J end by 3 bases, with 15 bases between. Germline CDR1 reads MDHEN; CDR2 reads SYDVKM. The DNA of the CDR3 is TGTGCCAGCAACCCCCGGATTGGGCACACTGAAGCTTTCTTT. Amino acid sequence: CASNPRIGHTEAFF.

The V gene is TRBV7-2, the J gene TRBJ1-1; no definite D call. V lost 3 bases to trimming and J lost 8 bases, with 13 bases between them. Germline lookup yields CDR1 SGHTA and CDR2 FQGNSA. The CDR3 loop spans 13 amino acids. CDR3 bases: TGTGCCAGCAGCTTGAGAGGAAATTTAGAAGCTTTCTTT. Protein product: CASSLRGNLEAFF.

The chain links TRBV2 to TRBJ2-7; 9 nucleotides line up with TRBD1. This CDR3 comprises 12 residues. Germline V gives CDR1 SNHLY, CDR2 FYNNEI. V lost 11 bases and J lost 6; bases outside the gene matches: 8. The CDR3 reads CASQGQGSEQYF. CDR3 in DNA: TGTGCCTCGCAGGGACAGGGATCCGAGCAGTACTTC.

This chain joins TRBV7-9 and TRBJ1-1; 7 bases match TRBD1. The CDR3 totals 12 residues. CDR1 SEHNR and CDR2 FQNEAQ come from the germline V gene (reference sequence). With 0 bases clipped from V and 11 bases from J, the junction kept 3 bases outside the gene matches. CDR3 coding DNA: TGTGCCAGCAGCTTAGCCGGGACAGCTGCTTTCTTT. Translated, it gives CASSLAGTAAFF. The variable domain in full, completed from reference TRBV7-9 and TRBJ1-1, reads DTGVSQNPRHKITKRGQNVTFRCDPISEHNRLYWYRQTLGQGPEFLTYFQNEAQLEKSRLLSDRFSAERPKGSFSTLEIQRTEQGDSAMYLCASSLAGTAAFFGQGTRLTVV.

The chain uses TRBV7-2 and TRBJ2-1; TRBD2 might be the D (5 bases). There are 15 residues in the CDR3. Germline CDR1 and CDR2: SGHTA and FQGNSA. The V end was cut by 1 base, the J end by 0 bases, with 7 bases between. The CDR3 coding sequence is TGTGCCAGCAGCTTAGGCGGGTACTCCTACAATGAGCAGTTCTTC. It translates to CASSLGGYSYNEQFF.

The rearrangement joins TRBV30 to TRBJ1-5; D is possibly TRBD1 (5 bases). The CDR3 spans 15 residues. Per the germline V gene, CDR1 is GTSNPN and CDR2 is SVGIG (reference sequence). V was clipped by 0 bases and J by 2 bases, with 11 bases between them. The CDR3 reads CAWSVWGGGNQPQHF. The CDR3 nucleotides read TGTGCCTGGAGTGTCTGGGGAGGGGGCAATCAGCCCCAGCATTTT.

This clone was seen more than once but under ten times. The V and J genes are TRBV4-1 and TRBJ2-2; 7 nucleotides agree with TRBD1. The germline V gene encodes CDR1 MGHRA and CDR2 YSYEKL. V lost 1 base and J lost 5; bases outside the gene matches: 16. The CDR3 loop spans 19 amino acids. CDR3 sequence (DNA): TGCGCCAGCAGCCAAGCAGCACTTAACAGGGGTGCACGGACCGGGGAGCTGTTTTTT. The encoded protein is CASSQAALNRGARTGELFF.

This rearrangement joins TRBV19 to TRBJ2-7; D may be TRBD1 (5 bases). Looked up from germline, CDR1 is LNHDA and CDR2 is SQIVND (reference sequence). With 1 base removed from V and 3 bases from J, the gap between germline ends came to 13 bases. The CDR3 runs 15 residues. CDR3 coding DNA: TGTGCCAGTAGTATAGTAAGGGGTGCTAACTACGAGCAGTACTTC. It is translated as CASSIVRGANYEQYF.